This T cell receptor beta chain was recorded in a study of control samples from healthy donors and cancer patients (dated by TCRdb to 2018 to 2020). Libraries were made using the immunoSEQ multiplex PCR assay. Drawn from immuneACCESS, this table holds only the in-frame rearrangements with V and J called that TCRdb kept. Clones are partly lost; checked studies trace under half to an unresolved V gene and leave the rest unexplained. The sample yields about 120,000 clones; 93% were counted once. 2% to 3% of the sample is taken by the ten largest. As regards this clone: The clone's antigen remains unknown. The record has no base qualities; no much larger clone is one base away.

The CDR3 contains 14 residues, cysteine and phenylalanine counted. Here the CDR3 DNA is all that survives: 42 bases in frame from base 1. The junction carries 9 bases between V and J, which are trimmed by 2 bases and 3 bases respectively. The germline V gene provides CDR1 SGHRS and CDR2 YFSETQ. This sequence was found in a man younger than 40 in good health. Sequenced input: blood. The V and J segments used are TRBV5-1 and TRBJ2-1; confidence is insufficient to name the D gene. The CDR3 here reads CASSFQGYYNEQFF. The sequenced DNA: TGCGCCAGCAGCTTCCAAGGATACTACAATGAGCAGTTCTTC.